This T cell receptor beta chain was sequenced during a study of CD8+ T cells in alopecia areata. Overall study context: A regimen of oral tofacitinib, 5 to 10 mg twice daily, was given to treated patients. Affected scalp percentage gauged treated patients' severity.

Treatment given: oral pan-JAK inhibitor, 5-10 mg twice daily. This clone was recorded only once. Its specificity is not known. The study, taken as a whole, reports: Scalp lesions, especially in alopecia totalis/universalis, had higher clonality than normal scalp.

RNA was extracted and reverse transcribed into cDNA as the sequencing template. Sequencing was performed with immunoSEQ multiplex PCR; in TCRdb, only in-frame clones are kept and a portion is missing. The sample includes about 200,000 clones, around two fifths of them seen just once. The specimen was CD4+ T cells sorted from blood, collected at week 34, from a patient treated with tofacitinib. This TCR came from a human donor with alopecia areata.

CDR3 in amino acids: CASSGKKTGELFF. The CDR3 DNA reads TGTGCCAGCAGTGGAAAAAAGACCGGGGAGCTGTTTTTT. The V and J genes are TRBV25-1 and TRBJ2-2; D gene unclear. The CDR3 is 13 amino acids. CDR1 is MGHDK and CDR2 is SYGVNS in the germline V gene. Trimming left V 4 bases short and J 5 bases short, with 8 bases between.